The 10 T cell receptor beta chains listed next were all sequenced from one sample in a study of blood T cell repertoires in COVID-19. The assay was immunoSEQ multiplex PCR, and TCRdb's table has in-frame clones only and misses some. The table has approximately 300,000 clones, 90% seen once; the top ten hold approximately 0.98%. Sequencing input: peripheral blood. The receptors originated from a woman aged 35 to 49 with COVID-19, enrolled during active disease.

V and J are TRBV2 and TRBJ2-2; weak D call: TRBD1 (6 bases). The CDR3 contains 18 residues. The V gene lost 1 base and the J gene lost 4 bases, with 19 bases spanning the gap. Germline V lookup: CDR1 SNHLY, CDR2 FYNNEI. CDR3 region: CASSEGGGGDFFTGELFF. CDR3 DNA: TGTGCCAGCAGTGAAGGAGGGGGTGGGGATTTTTTCACCGGGGAGCTGTTTTTT.

The chain carries TRBV28 and TRBJ1-5; D call uncertain. Trimming stripped 3 bases from V and 0 bases from J, with 6 bases between. The CDR3 covers 14 residues. CDR1 and CDR2 from the germline V gene are MDHEN and SYDVKM. Here the CDR3 reads CASSFSGSNQPQHF. The CDR3 region has the DNA TGTGCCAGCAGTTTTAGCGGTAGCAATCAGCCCCAGCATTTT.

Notes on this clone: Germline is not matched at one junction end, which may reflect a read error. The J gene is TRBJ2-7, the V gene TRBV12-5; perhaps TRBD2 as D (5 bases). CDR1 and CDR2 (germline): LGHNT, FRNRAP. This CDR3 has 12 amino acids. CDR3 nucleotides: TGTGCTAGTGGGACACGGACTCGGGATGCGGACTTC. It yields the protein CASGTRTRDADF.

The chain carries TRBV11-2 and TRBJ1-1; perhaps TRBD1 as D (5 bases). Germline V gene lookup returns CDR1 SGHAT and CDR2 FQNNGV. CDR3 length: 18 residues. The V end lost 4 bases, the J end lost 0 bases, and 21 bases lay between the germline ends. CDR3 bases: TGTGCCAGCAGCTCAGCCGCTCCGGGGGAGCTCATGAACACTGAAGCTTTCTTT. This gives the protein CASSSAAPGELMNTEAFF. The full variable domain, with the rest looked up from reference TRBV11-2 and TRBJ1-1, is EAGVAQSPRYKIIEKRQSVAFWCNPISGHATLYWYQQILGQGPKLLIQFQNNGVVDDSQLPKDRFSAERLKGVDSTLKIQPAKLEDSAVYLCASSSAAPGELMNTEAFFGQGTRLTVV.

The chain carries TRBV6-5 and TRBJ1-5; 8 bases map to TRBD1. CDR3 length: 14 residues. CDR1 and CDR2 from the germline V gene are MNHEY and SVGAGI. The J segment lost 5 bases and the V segment lost 2 bases, leaving 2 bases of the junction unmatched. CDR3 region: CASSYGDRYQPQHF. CDR3 sequence (DNA): TGTGCCAGCAGTTACGGGGACAGGTATCAGCCCCAGCATTTT.

The chain couples TRBV7-8 to TRBJ2-1; D perhaps matches TRBD2 (6 bases). V was pared by 1 base and J by 7 bases, with 17 bases between. Germline-derived CDR1 and CDR2 are SGHVS and FQNEAQ. The CDR3 spans 16 residues. Here the CDR3 reads CASSLVADWSMNEQFF. DNA of the CDR3: TGTGCCAGCAGCTTAGTAGCGGACTGGAGTATGAATGAGCAGTTCTTC.

As to this clone: A much bigger clone sits one base away, suggesting this may be a read error. This sample includes further DNA sequences coding for the same CDR3. The chain recombines TRBV5-1 with TRBJ1-1, with D perhaps TRBD1 (6 bases). CDR1 is SGHRS and CDR2 is YFSETQ in the germline V gene. The CDR3 is made up of 13 amino acids. The CDR3 protein is CASSFQGNTEAFF. CDR3 in DNA: TGCGCCAGCAGCTTCCAGGGGAACACTGAAGCCTTCTTT.

This clone was found a few times. The V gene is TRBV7-9, the J gene TRBJ2-7; no firm D call. The CDR3 is made up of 12 amino acids. Germline loops: CDR1 SEHNR, CDR2 FQNEAQ (reference sequence). V lost 1 base, J lost 3 bases, and 4 bases lay in between. The CDR3 loop reads CASSLEYYEQYF. The DNA for the CDR3 is TGTGCCAGCAGCTTAGAATACTACGAGCAGTACTTC.

The rearrangement uses TRBV27 and TRBJ2-1, with 7 nucleotides matching TRBD1. Losses at the gene ends were 8 bases for V and 1 base for J; bases not matched to a gene: 5. This CDR3 region has 14 residues. Germline CDR1 reads MNHEY; CDR2 reads SMNVEV (reference sequence). The CDR3 spells CASVAGGSYNEQFF. DNA of the CDR3: TGTGCCAGCGTCGCAGGGGGTTCCTACAATGAGCAGTTCTTC.

The CDR3 DNA is TGCGCCAGCAGCCAAGAGGGCACAAGAAGGGGCTACACCTTC. Encoded protein: CASSQEGTRRGYTF. The chain employs TRBV4-3 and TRBJ1-2; no clear D gene. V lost 0 bases to trimming and J lost 8 bases, with 13 bases between them. This CDR3 has 14 residues. Germline CDR1 LGHNA, CDR2 YSLEER.